The clone carrying this TCR beta chain was found once. This entry is derived from a study of blood T cell repertoires in COVID-19. V lost 11 bases to trimming and J lost 12 bases, with 14 bases between them. CDR1 SGHVS and CDR2 FQNEAQ come from the germline V gene. The CDR3 totals 10 residues. Authors' analysis steps: For nucleated cells, counts were estimated from reference gene primer amplification. Sequencing used immunoSEQ multiplex PCR; TCRdb keeps in-frame clones, though not all of them. V and J calls and clone size follow that table, whereas D and trimming were derived from the DNA. The sample has about 200,000 clones, 80% to 90% seen once.

The sequenced material came from peripheral blood. The chain uses TRBV7-8 and TRBJ2-1; D gene unclear. The TCR was taken from a woman of 80 years or more with acute or convalescent COVID-19. The CDR3 loop is CAQTTEVQFF. In DNA, the CDR3 is TGTGCCCAAACGACTGAGGTGCAGTTCTTC.